This TCR beta chain originates from a study of blood T cell repertoires in COVID-19. Study at large: Whether acute or convalescent, the COVID-19 samples came from the United States, Italy and Spain.

Under the authors' procedure: It was from reference gene primer amplification that nucleated cell counts were estimated. Using immunoSEQ multiplex PCR, the repertoire was profiled, and TCRdb retains in-frame clones only, with some absent. V and J calls and clone size are copied from that table; D and trimming were computed from the DNA. In the table there are around 110,000 clones, approximately 84% of which are singletons. V was clipped by 1 base and J by 8 bases; unmatched bases: 6. This CDR3 has 16 amino acids. Germline V CDR1 and CDR2: SGHDT, YYEEEE. This receptor was taken from a man in his 70s with active or convalescent COVID-19. V gene TRBV5-6 combines with J gene TRBJ2-2; TRBD2 aligns across 12 bases. The sample comprised peripheral blood. CDR3 amino acids: CASSLTTSGSRGELFF. The CDR3 region has the DNA TGTGCCAGCAGCTTGACGACTAGCGGGAGTCGGGGGGAGCTGTTTTTT.